Described below is a single T cell receptor (beta chain) sequence and its context. What antigen it recognizes has not been identified. No base qualities exist here, and no much larger clone lies one base off it. Taken from the germline V gene, the CDR1 and CDR2 loops are KGHSH and LQKENI. Including the terminal cysteine and valine, the CDR3 comprises 12 residues. Just the 36-base CDR3 DNA is kept, in frame starting at base 1. V is pared back by 2 bases and J by 6 bases, with 8 bases lying between the germline termini. This sample was included in a study of blood T cell repertoires in COVID-19 (TCRdb year 2020). About the full investigation: Samples from collaborators originated in the United States, Italy and Spain and spanned both the acute and convalescent phases of COVID-19. The prospective study material was composed of cDNA or gDNA derived from T cells, B-cell-depleted T cells, or PBMCs. The dataset comprised deeply sampled blood TCRbeta repertoires from subjects exposed to, actively infected with, or recovered from COVID-19. The repertoires were released in a freely available public database meant as a resource for research on the immune response to SARS-CoV-2. The samples were drawn from two sources: the first 160 participants of the ongoing ImmuneRACE study, and over 1,000 subjects contributed by 6 global collaborators. The sample metadata nearly always contained a de-identified subject ID, COVID-19 status, age in years and sex. Where HLA class I and class II types were available, the types were taken from metadata supplied by the sample provider, not from assay-based typing. General conclusions and limits of the study: The amount of clinical and demographic metadata varied by source and participant and was provided uncurated.

The immunoSEQ Assay, a bias-controlled multiplex PCR, was used to amplify TCRbeta CDR3 regions from genomic DNA. Concerning the study's data processing: The number of nucleated cells in each sample was estimated from the amplification of reference gene primers within the assay. Sequence reads were collapsed and filtered to measure the absolute abundance of every unique TCRbeta CDR3 rearrangement. For each sample, productive Simpson clonality was calculated by taking the square root of Simpson's diversity index across productive rearrangements. Held by TCRdb, this immuneACCESS table contains in-frame sequences only and omits some clones. Under half of the omission traces to an unresolved V gene where checked; the cause of the rest is unknown. V, J and clone size are taken as reported in that table, and D and trimming were inferred from the DNA itself. The table for this sample lists a few hundred thousand clones; approximately 82% of them were counted only once. 1.5% to 2% of the sample is held by the ten biggest clonotypes.

Another Seattle source contributed samples from volunteer blood donors who had recovered from COVID-19. Whole blood was collected in K2EDTA tubes by collaborating institutions according to the institutions' own protocols. For TCRbeta analysis, collaborator samples were shipped as frozen whole blood, as isolated PBMCs, or as DNA extracted from either sample type. The specimen sequenced was peripheral blood. In this chain, TRBV18 is recombined with TRBJ2-7; the D region possibly corresponds to TRBD1 (6 bases align). This receptor was obtained from a man younger than 45 who had recovered from COVID-19. The sequence in DNA is TGTGCCAGCTCACCATCAGGGGCCGAGCAGTACGTC. Its coded protein is CASSPSGAEQYV.